What follows are 10 T cell receptor beta chains derived from one specimen sequenced in a study of identical twins. TCRdb fed the 5' RACE reads into MiXCR, producing one record per CDR3 protein. The sample holds 450,000 or so distinct CDR3 sequences, 12% to 15% seen once. These data also featured in a second study, about yellow fever vaccine responses in identical twins.

Sequencing was carried out using CD4+ T cells sorted from blood. All receptors derive from a woman between 18 and 29 years old in good health.

This clonotype was counted only a few times. The genes are TRBV11-3 and TRBJ2-1; 10 nucleotides match TRBD1. After removal of 3 bases from V and 2 bases from J, the junction contained 4 bases not matched to a gene. The CDR3 sequence is 16 residues long. From germline, CDR1 is SGHNT and CDR2 YENEEA. The CDR3 bases are TGTGCCAGCAGCTTGACCGACAGGGGGCCCTACAATGAGCAGTTCTTC. As protein: CASSLTDRGPYNEQFF.

The chain is built from TRBV5-1 and TRBJ2-5; 7 bases agree with TRBD2. V was clipped by 4 bases and J by 5 bases; unmatched bases: 8. Per germline, CDR1 SGHRS and CDR2 YFSETQ. The CDR3 runs 14 residues. For the CDR3, the DNA is TGCGCCAGCAGCGAACAAACTAGCGTGGAGACCCAGTACTTC. Translating gives CASSEQTSVETQYF. Together with reference TRBV5-1 and TRBJ2-5, the CDR3 gives the full variable domain: KAGVTQTPRYLIKTRGQQVTLSCSPISGHRSVSWYQQTPGQGLQFLFEYFSETQRNKGNFPGRFSGRQFSNSRSEMNVSTLELGDSALYLCASSEQTSVETQYFGPGTRLLVL.

The CDR3 nucleotides are TGCAGTGCTAGGGAACAGGGACAGCCCCAGCATTTT. Amino acid sequence: CSAREQGQPQHF. The genes are TRBV20-1 and TRBJ1-5, with a possible D match to TRBD1 (6 bases). In germline, CDR1 is DFQATT, CDR2 SNEGSKA (reference sequence). This CDR3 is 12 amino acids long. Trimming stripped 3 bases from V and 7 bases from J, with 10 bases between.

This chain's CDR3 is CASTGGSEQYF. DNA of the CDR3: TGTGCCAGCACTGGGGGTAGTGAGCAGTACTTC. The V gene is TRBV5-5, the J gene TRBJ2-7, with D perhaps assigned TRBD1 or TRBD2 (5 bases each). In germline, CDR1 is SGHKS, CDR2 YYEKEE (reference sequence). The CDR3 totals 11 residues. V lost 6 bases to trimming and J lost 7 bases, with 11 bases between them.

This clonotype showed up just a few times. The chain carries TRBV20-1 and TRBJ2-7; 8 bases map to TRBD2. Trimming took 3 bases from V and 2 from J; bases not matched to a gene: 9. This CDR3 comprises 15 residues. Germline values: CDR1 DFQATT, CDR2 SNEGSKA (reference sequence). As DNA, the CDR3 is TGCAGTGCTAGGGAAGCGGGGGTATCCCCCTACGAGCAGTACTTC. Protein: CSAREAGVSPYEQYF.

A word on this clonotype: Relative to the germline gene, one junction end is altered; a read error may explain this. This chain links TRBV7-7 with TRBJ2-2, with 11 bases that match TRBD2. Germline assignment: CDR1 SSHAT and CDR2 FNYEAQ (reference sequence). This CDR3 has 17 amino acids. The CDR3: CASSRNSGRAISGELFF. In nucleotides, the CDR3 is TGTGCTAGCAGCCGAAATAGCGGGAGGGCCATATCCGGGGAGCTGTTTTTT.

A few counts support this clonotype. This chain links TRBV29-1 with TRBJ2-5, with 11 bases matching TRBD2. CDR3 length: 13 residues. Trimming removed 6 bases from V and 5 bases from J; junction bases left unmatched: 5. The germline V gene has CDR1 SQVTM and CDR2 ANQGSEA. For the CDR3, the DNA is TGCAGCGTCCGTACTAGCGGGGGTGAGACCCAGTACTTC. It yields the protein CSVRTSGGETQYF. Variable domain in full (rest from reference TRBV29-1 and TRBJ2-5): SAVISQKPSRDICQRGTSLTIQCQVDSQVTMMFWYRQQPGQSLTLIATANQGSEATYESGFVIDKFPISRPNLTFSTLTVSNMSPEDSSIYLCSVRTSGGETQYFGPGTRLLVL.

V is TRBV3-1 and J is TRBJ1-1; 10 bases match TRBD1. The germline V gene has CDR1 LGHDT and CDR2 YNNKEL (reference sequence). The CDR3 has 16 amino acids. The ends lost 4 bases at V and 4 bases at J; junction bases unmatched: 9. DNA of the CDR3: TGTGCCAGCAGCCCCCGACAGGGGGCCGAGGGCACTGAAGCTTTCTTT. Amino acids: CASSPRQGAEGTEAFF.

This clonotype was seen a few times. The chain couples TRBV6-2 or TRBV6-3 to TRBJ2-7; 8 bases fit TRBD2. Germline CDR1 reads MNHEY; CDR2 reads SVGEGT. This CDR3 comprises 15 residues. V trimming: 5 bases; J trimming: 0 bases; junction bases outside the gene matches: 6. CDR3 sequence reads: CASSDTSGYSYEQYF. The CDR3 DNA follows: TGTGCCAGCAGTGACACTAGCGGTTACTCCTACGAGCAGTACTTC.

V gene TRBV4-1 combines with J gene TRBJ2-1; D may be TRBD1 (8 bases). Germline CDR1 MGHRA, CDR2 YSYEKL. With 3 bases removed from V and 2 bases from J, the gap between germline ends came to 14 bases. CDR3 length: 16 residues. This CDR3 is CASSQTTGGAYNEQFF. The DNA for the CDR3 is TGCGCCAGCAGCCAGACTACAGGGGGGGCCTACAATGAGCAGTTCTTC.